This TCR beta chain was profiled in a study of metastatic and nonmetastatic thyroid tumors. Turning to the study itself: Peripheral blood and tumor or nodule samples from malignant and benign thyroid patients were compared.

Per the original data handling: Between-group CDR3 differences, defined by clinicopathological status, yielded a distant-metastasis classifier for papillary thyroid cancer. TCRdb re-called the PCR reads through MiXCR. V and J calls and clone size were set by TCRdb, not the authors. The profile shows some 30,000 clones, approximately 11% of them singletons. Findings of the study overall: Versus benign nodules, malignant thyroid tumors reportedly had significantly higher TCR beta diversity, in blood and tumor.

Thyroid surgery took place with no prior treatment in any patient. This CDR3 region has 13 residues. The ends were cut back, 1 base at V and 0 bases at J, with 3 bases in the middle. Germline-derived CDR1 and CDR2 are LGHNA and YNFKEQ. There are many counts of this clone. Its antigen is unknown. This may come from a read error, since a much larger clone is one base off. The sample has other DNA sequences that encode this CDR3 too. Sequencing input: blood. The chain combines TRBV4-2 with TRBJ1-1, with D uncertain. The clonotype originates from a female donor with papillary thyroid cancer or a benign thyroid nodule (not recorded which). Some clones in this sample may be carry-over from other donors' samples. The CDR3 spells CASSQVMNTEAFF. Written as DNA, the CDR3 is TGTGCCAGCAGCCAAGTAATGAACACTGAAGCTTTCTTT.